This T cell receptor beta chain originates from a study of blood T cell repertoires in COVID-19 (dated by TCRdb to the early 2020s). Some background on the complete study: Collaborator samples came from the United States, Italy and Spain and covered acute and convalescent phases of COVID-19. The repertoires were made available in a free public database intended to serve as a resource for research on the immune response to SARS-CoV-2. Where available, HLA class I and class II types were obtained from metadata supplied by the sample provider rather than from assay-based typing. A de-identified subject ID, COVID-19 status, age in years and sex were almost always included in the sample metadata. The prospective study material was composed of cDNA or gDNA derived from T cells, B-cell-depleted T cells, or PBMCs. Deeply sampled blood TCRbeta repertoires from subjects exposed to, actively infected with, or recovered from COVID-19 were included in the dataset. Samples were obtained from the ongoing ImmuneRACE study (first 160 participants) and from over 1,000 subjects provided by 6 global collaborators. Here is what the overall study found, with its caveats: The amount of clinical and demographic metadata varied by source and participant and was provided uncurated.

Comments on this clone: Its cognate antigen has yet to be identified. It has no much larger one-base neighbor in the sample; base qualities were not kept.

The CDR3 numbers 12 residues from cysteine through phenylalanine. Left in the record is the CDR3 DNA by itself, 36 bases read in frame from the first base. CDR1 and CDR2 (SGHDT, YYEEEE) derive from the germline V gene. V and J lose 1 base and 8 bases, and a span of 9 bases separates them. TCRbeta CDR3 regions were amplified from genomic DNA by means of the immunoSEQ Assay, a bias-controlled multiplex PCR. Turning to the authors' computational methods: Within the assay, amplification of reference gene primers was used to estimate how many nucleated cells each sample contained. To quantify the absolute abundance of each unique TCRbeta CDR3 rearrangement, sequence reads were collapsed and filtered. For each sample, productive Simpson clonality was calculated by taking the square root of Simpson's diversity index across productive rearrangements. TCRdb's version of the immuneACCESS table is confined to in-frame rearrangements and falls short of the full clone set. An unresolved V gene accounts for under half of the shortfall where checked; the remainder is of unknown origin. That table is the source of V, J and clone size, and D and trimming were worked out from the DNA. The sample table contains 130,000 to 150,000 clones; only one count was recorded for about four fifths of them. Under 7% of the sample is held by the ten biggest clonotypes.

In the prospective study, participants were about 18 to 100 years old, resided in around 25 geographic areas of the United States, and were enrolled through a virtual design. To assign participants to cohorts, the prospective study relied on clinical history that participants themselves reported in a screening survey and a study questionnaire. Each participant in the prospective study had whole blood, serum and a nasopharyngeal or oropharyngeal swab collected by mobile phlebotomists. Participants in the prospective study had the option to provide additional blood draws and questionnaires over a roughly 2-month period. Before DNA extraction, prospective study blood samples were shipped either frozen or at room temperature.

This TCR was sampled from a middle-aged man with acute COVID-19. The rearrangement joined TRBV5-6 to TRBJ1-2; TRBD1 is a weak D gene call, 5 bases matching. Material for sequencing was PBMCs or T cells enriched from blood (not recorded which). CDR3 reads: CASSLPPGGYTF. At the DNA level, the sequence is TGTGCCAGCAGCTTGCCCCCAGGGGGCTACACCTTC.